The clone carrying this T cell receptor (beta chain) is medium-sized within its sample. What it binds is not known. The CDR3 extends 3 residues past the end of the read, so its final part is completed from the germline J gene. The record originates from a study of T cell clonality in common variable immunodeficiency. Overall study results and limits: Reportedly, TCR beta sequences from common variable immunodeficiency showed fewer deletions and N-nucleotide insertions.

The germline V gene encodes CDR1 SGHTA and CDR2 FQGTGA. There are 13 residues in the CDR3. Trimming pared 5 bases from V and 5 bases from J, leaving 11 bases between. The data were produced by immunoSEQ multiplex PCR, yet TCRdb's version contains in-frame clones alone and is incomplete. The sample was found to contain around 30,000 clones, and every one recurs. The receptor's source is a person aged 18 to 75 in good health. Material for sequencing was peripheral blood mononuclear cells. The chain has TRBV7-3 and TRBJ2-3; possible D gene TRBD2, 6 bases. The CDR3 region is CASSKRAGDTQYF. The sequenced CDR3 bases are TGTGCCAGCAGCAAACGAGCGGGAGATACG.